What follows are 32 T cell receptor beta chains derived from one specimen sequenced in a study of STAT5B mutations in CD4+ large granular lymphocyte leukemia. The protocol was immunoSEQ multiplex PCR, while the TCRdb copy is restricted to in-frame clones and leaves out a portion. This table holds 28,000 or so clones, approximately 84% found once. The sequenced material came from CD4+ T cells from blood buffy coats. All receptors derive from a human donor in good health.

This rearrangement joins TRBV10-3 to TRBJ2-3, with D perhaps assigned TRBD1 or TRBD2 (5 bases each). V lost 0 bases, J lost 2 bases, and 18 bases lay in between. The germline CDR1 and CDR2 sequences are ENHRY and SYGVKD. The CDR3 covers 18 residues. The DNA for the CDR3 is TGTGCCATCAGTGAGTCACTCACTCCGGGACGGTCCACAGATACGCAGTATTTT. Encoded protein: CAISESLTPGRSTDTQYF.

V usage is TRBV7-6 and J usage is TRBJ2-5; D possibly matches TRBD1 or TRBD2 (6 bases each). The CDR3 sequence is 14 residues long. Between the trimmed V and J ends, which lost 5 bases and 5 bases, there was a span of 15 bases. The germline CDR1 and CDR2 sequences are SGHVS and FNYEAQ. CDR3 DNA sequence: TGTGCCAGCAGCCCAGCCGGGGGCCGGGAGACCCAGTACTTC. Translated: CASSPAGGRETQYF.

This chain links TRBV19 with TRBJ1-5, with D possibly being TRBD1 (6 bases). This CDR3 is 15 amino acids long. The V end was cut by 3 bases, the J end by 4 bases, with 13 bases between. Germline CDR1 LNHDA, CDR2 SQIVND (reference sequence). CDR3 sequence: CASSMIGGQNQPQHF. Written as DNA, the CDR3 is TGTGCCAGTAGTATGATTGGGGGGCAGAATCAGCCCCAGCATTTT.

This chain links TRBV7-8 with TRBJ2-2; weak D call: TRBD2 (6 bases). The ends were cut back, 1 base at V and 0 bases at J, with 9 bases in the middle. CDR3 length: 16 residues. The germline V gene has CDR1 SGHVS and CDR2 FQNEAQ. CDR3 coding DNA: TGTGCCAGCAGCTTAGTTCTAGCGACGAACACCGGGGAGCTGTTTTTT. Translation: CASSLVLATNTGELFF.

The genes are TRBV18 and TRBJ2-7; TRBD1 might be the D (5 bases). The ends were cut back, 3 bases at V and 7 bases at J, with 19 bases in the middle. In germline, CDR1 is KGHSH, CDR2 LQKENI. This CDR3 comprises 15 residues. The CDR3, as DNA: TGTGCCAGCTCACCTGGGGCAGGGCCAGTAGGGGAGCAGTACTTC. This codes for CASSPGAGPVGEQYF. The full variable domain, with the rest looked up from reference TRBV18 and TRBJ2-7, is NAGVMQNPRHLVRRRGQEARLRCSPMKGHSHVYWYRQLPEEGLKFMVYLQKENIIDESGMPKERFSAEFPKEGPSILRIQQVVRGDSAAYFCASSPGAGPVGEQYFGPGTRLTVT.

The rearrangement joins TRBV19 to TRBJ1-2; 11 positions agree with TRBD1. The length of the CDR3 is 16 residues. From germline, CDR1 is LNHDA and CDR2 SQIVND (reference sequence). J lost 2 bases, V lost 11 bases, and 13 bases had no gene match. CDR3 nucleotide sequence: TGTGCCGCGAGGCCGGGACAGGGGGTAAGGAACTATGGCTACACCTTC. It codes for CAARPGQGVRNYGYTF.

The chain joins TRBV7-9 to TRBJ2-5; D gene uncertain. The V gene's germline CDR1 is SEHNR and CDR2 FQNEAQ (reference sequence). Trimming took 5 bases from V and 2 from J, leaving 15 bases between them. The CDR3 consists of 15 residues. This CDR3 reads CASSPSNERQETQYF. The CDR3 bases are TGTGCCAGCAGCCCCAGTAACGAACGGCAAGAGACCCAGTACTTC. Together with reference TRBV7-9 and TRBJ2-5, the CDR3 gives the full variable domain: DTGVSQNPRHKITKRGQNVTFRCDPISEHNRLYWYRQTLGQGPEFLTYFQNEAQLEKSRLLSDRFSAERPKGSFSTLEIQRTEQGDSAMYLCASSPSNERQETQYFGPGTRLLVL.

This chain links TRBV7-2 with TRBJ1-1; D gene uncertain. Germline V lookup: CDR1 SGHTA, CDR2 FQGNSA. CDR3 size: 13 residues. Trimming left V 1 base short and J 3 bases short, with 6 bases between. This CDR3 reads CASSLDAYTEAFF. CDR3 DNA sequence: TGTGCCAGCAGCTTAGATGCGTACACTGAAGCTTTCTTT. The full variable domain, its missing parts supplied by reference TRBV7-2 and TRBJ1-1, is GAGVSQSPSNKVTEKGKDVELRCDPISGHTALYWYRQSLGQGLEFLIYFQGNSAPDKSGLPSDRFSAERTGGSVSTLTIQRTQQEDSAVYLCASSLDAYTEAFFGQGTRLTVV.

This clone appeared once. This chain joins TRBV5-4 and TRBJ2-5, with 8 bases identical to TRBD1. V shed 7 bases, J shed 0 bases, and the junction held 5 bases outside the gene matches. The CDR3 consists of 14 residues. Germline V CDR1 and CDR2: SGHNT, YYREEE (reference sequence). CDR3 sequence (DNA): TGTGCCAGCCACGCAGGGGGCCACCAAGAGACCCAGTACTTC. It specifies CASHAGGHQETQYF.

The rearrangement joins TRBV27 to TRBJ2-7; D is undetermined. The V end lost 5 bases, the J end lost 6 bases, and 11 bases lay between the germline ends. The CDR3 length is 12 residues. Germline CDR1 and CDR2: MNHEY and SMNVEV (reference sequence). CDR3: CASSPLGSEQYF. The CDR3 nucleotides read TGTGCCAGCAGTCCCCTAGGCTCCGAGCAGTACTTC.

The chain carries TRBV7-9 and TRBJ2-1; tentatively, D is TRBD1 (5 bases). V gave up 5 bases and J gave up 7 bases, with 24 bases separating them. CDR3 length: 17 residues. CDR1 is SEHNR, CDR2 FQNEAQ, per germline (reference sequence). Here the CDR3 reads CASSPSPFGPKGNEQFF. The DNA of the CDR3 is TGTGCCAGCAGCCCCTCCCCATTCGGACCTAAGGGGAATGAGCAGTTCTTC. Full variable domain (outside the CDR3, taken from reference TRBV7-9 and TRBJ2-1): DTGVSQNPRHKITKRGQNVTFRCDPISEHNRLYWYRQTLGQGPEFLTYFQNEAQLEKSRLLSDRFSAERPKGSFSTLEIQRTEQGDSAMYLCASSPSPFGPKGNEQFFGPGTRLTVL.

This clone was seen a few times. The chain's CDR3 is CASSATFSYEQYF. The CDR3 bases are TGTGCCAGCAGCGCGACCTTTTCCTACGAGCAGTACTTC. The V call is TRBV7-2, the J call TRBJ2-7; the D is unclear. The V gene's germline CDR1 is SGHTA and CDR2 FQGNSA. The V gene lost 5 bases and the J gene lost 1 base, with 9 bases spanning the gap. This CDR3 comprises 13 residues.

The rearrangement links TRBV7-6 to TRBJ2-7; D unclear. The CDR3 length is 11 residues. Germline values: CDR1 SGHVS, CDR2 FNYEAQ. The V gene lost 3 bases and the J gene lost 5 bases, with 5 bases spanning the gap. The CDR3 protein is CASSLGNEQYF. The CDR3 nucleotides read TGTGCCAGCAGCTTGGGGAACGAGCAGTACTTC.

The rearrangement links TRBV10-1 to TRBJ1-5; D is possibly TRBD1 (6 bases). CDR1 and CDR2 from the germline V gene are WNHNN and SYGVQD (reference sequence). Trimming left V 4 bases short and J 0 bases short, with 7 bases between. There are 14 residues in the CDR3. DNA for the CDR3: TGCGCCAGCAGTGCAGGGGATAGCAATCAGCCCCAGCATTTT. Amino acids: CASSAGDSNQPQHF.

This rearrangement joins TRBV28 to TRBJ1-2; no clear D gene. The ends were cut back, 2 bases at V and 4 bases at J, with 8 bases in the middle. CDR1 MDHEN and CDR2 SYDVKM come from the germline V gene. The CDR3 runs 13 residues. CDR3 sequence: CASSLPTTYGYTF. CDR3 DNA sequence: TGTGCCAGCAGTTTACCCACAACCTATGGCTACACCTTC.

This rearrangement joins TRBV4-1 to TRBJ2-7, with D perhaps being TRBD1 or TRBD2 (5 bases each). The CDR3 consists of 17 residues. Germline-derived CDR1 and CDR2 are MGHRA and YSYEKL. Trimming stripped 0 bases from V and 4 bases from J, with 19 bases between. The CDR3 coding sequence is TGCGCCAGCAGCCAAGAGGGGAAAGGGACGGGACGATACGAGCAGTACTTC. This translates into CASSQEGKGTGRYEQYF.

The chain employs TRBV4-1 and TRBJ2-3; D not certain. V lost 0 bases and J 0 bases, leaving 13 bases between the germline ends. This CDR3 spans 17 amino acids. Per the germline V gene, CDR1 is MGHRA and CDR2 is YSYEKL. The DNA of the CDR3 is TGCGCCAGCAGCCAAGAAGTGGCGCAGGCTAGCACAGATACGCAGTATTTT. Its protein product is CASSQEVAQASTDTQYF.

The chain uses TRBV5-6 and TRBJ2-1; D may be TRBD2 (6 bases). This CDR3 spans 17 amino acids. V shed 4 bases and J shed 10 bases, with 27 bases lying between them. Germline-derived CDR1 and CDR2 are SGHDT and YYEEEE. CDR3 nucleotides: TGTGCCAGCAGCCTACCTGGGATGGGGGGTTCGAATGTGGAGCAGTTCTTC. This gives the protein CASSLPGMGGSNVEQFF. Together with reference TRBV5-6 and TRBJ2-1, the CDR3 gives the full variable domain: DAGVTQSPTHLIKTRGQQVTLRCSPKSGHDTVSWYQQALGQGPQFIFQYYEEEERQRGNFPDRFSGHQFPNYSSELNVNALLLGDSALYLCASSLPGMGGSNVEQFFGPGTRLTVL.

J is TRBJ1-4 and V is TRBV21-1; TRBD1 reflects the table's D call only, with no check against the DNA. TRBV21-1 corresponds to a pseudogene. The CDR3 covers 14 residues. CDR3 in amino acids: CASSNQGWGEKLFF. CDR3 DNA: TGTGCCAGCAGCAATCAGGGTTGGGGTGAAAAACTGTTTTTT.

The chain recombines TRBV6-6 with TRBJ1-4; 11 nucleotides line up with TRBD1. The length of the CDR3 is 15 residues. The V and J ends lost 0 bases and 8 bases, in that order; junction bases with no gene match: 2. CDR1 is MNHNY, CDR2 SVGAGI, per germline (reference sequence). The CDR3 nucleotides read TGTGCCAGCAGTTACTCGGACAGGGGGCAGGAAAAACTGTTTTTT. Protein product: CASSYSDRGQEKLFF.

In DNA, the CDR3 is TGCGCCAGCAGCTTGCAGGTTAGGACGAACACTGAAGCTTTCTTT. Translation: CASSLQVRTNTEAFF. The rearrangement uses TRBV5-1 and TRBJ1-1; no clear D. The CDR3 loop spans 15 amino acids. With 1 base removed from V and 1 base from J, the gap between germline ends came to 11 bases. Germline V gene lookup returns CDR1 SGHRS and CDR2 YFSETQ.

This chain connects TRBV7-2 to TRBJ2-1; 8 bases match TRBD1. The germline CDR1 and CDR2 sequences are SGHTA and FQGNSA. The length of the CDR3 is 15 residues. V shed 2 bases, J shed 4 bases, and the junction held 4 bases outside the gene matches. In nucleotides, the CDR3 is TGTGCCAGCAGCTTATCAGGGGGCGCGTACAATGAGCAGTTCTTC. Translated, it gives CASSLSGGAYNEQFF. The full variable domain, rest sourced from reference TRBV7-2 and TRBJ2-1, is GAGVSQSPSNKVTEKGKDVELRCDPISGHTALYWYRQSLGQGLEFLIYFQGNSAPDKSGLPSDRFSAERTGGSVSTLTIQRTQQEDSAVYLCASSLSGGAYNEQFFGPGTRLTVL.

The chain carries TRBV30 and TRBJ2-1, with 7 bases aligning to TRBD2. CDR1 is GTSNPN and CDR2 is SVGIG in the germline V gene (reference sequence). After removal of 6 bases from V and 4 bases from J, the junction contained 6 bases not matched to a gene. The CDR3 spans 13 residues. The DNA of the CDR3 is TGTGCCTGCAAGACTAGCCCTTACAATGAGCAGTTCTTC. It translates to CACKTSPYNEQFF.

The chain couples TRBV6-6 to TRBJ1-6; TRBD1 might be the D (5 bases). Germline-derived CDR1 and CDR2 are MNHNY and SVGAGI (reference sequence). With 5 bases removed from V and 6 bases from J, the gap between germline ends came to 14 bases. This CDR3 is 15 amino acids long. The CDR3, as DNA: TGTGCCAGCAGTAAAGGGGTCCCATCTAATTCACCCCTCCACTTT. It yields the protein CASSKGVPSNSPLHF.

The chain uses TRBV11-3 and TRBJ2-1; D remains ambiguous. The CDR3 is 15 amino acids. Germline lookup yields CDR1 SGHNT and CDR2 YENEEA. The V end was cut by 2 bases, the J end by 5 bases, with 13 bases between. This CDR3 is CASSLRPLPDNEQFF. DNA for the CDR3: TGTGCCAGCAGCTTAAGACCGCTACCGGACAATGAGCAGTTCTTC.

The chain has TRBV6-5 and TRBJ2-3, with D tentatively TRBD2 (5 bases). The length of the CDR3 is 16 residues. The germline CDR1 and CDR2 sequences are MNHEY and SVGAGI. Trimming removed 2 bases at V and 4 bases at J, with 16 bases between. The CDR3 loop reads CASSYTGETPPDTQYF. DNA of the CDR3: TGTGCCAGCAGTTACACTGGGGAGACGCCCCCAGATACGCAGTATTTT.

The chain recombines TRBV29-1 with TRBJ2-7; perhaps TRBD1 as D (6 bases). Deletions cut 7 bases from V and 4 bases from J, with 14 bases between. The CDR3 is 12 residues long. Germline V gives CDR1 SQVTM, CDR2 ANQGSEA. CDR3 sequence: CSARDTLYEQYF. The CDR3 DNA reads as TGCAGCGCCCGGGACACCCTTTACGAGCAGTACTTC.

This chain uses TRBV5-1 with TRBJ1-1; D gene unclear. Trimming shortened V by 0 bases and J by 3 bases, and 12 bases separated the two germline ends. Germline V gives CDR1 SGHRS, CDR2 YFSETQ. The CDR3 is made up of 15 amino acids. The CDR3 region is CASSLEGRRHTEAFF. The CDR3 coding sequence is TGCGCCAGCAGCTTGGAGGGCCGAAGGCACACTGAAGCTTTCTTT. Looking up the rest from reference TRBV5-1 and TRBJ1-1 gives the full variable domain: KAGVTQTPRYLIKTRGQQVTLSCSPISGHRSVSWYQQTPGQGLQFLFEYFSETQRNKGNFPGRFSGRQFSNSRSEMNVSTLELGDSALYLCASSLEGRRHTEAFFGQGTRLTVV.

V usage is TRBV5-1 and J usage is TRBJ2-2; D may correspond to TRBD1 or TRBD2 (5 bases each). This CDR3 is 13 amino acids long. Germline V gene data show CDR1 as SGHRS and CDR2 as YFSETQ. The ends were cut back, 6 bases at V and 7 bases at J, with 13 bases in the middle. The CDR3 nucleotides read TGCGCCAGCACCTCAGGGACGGGCGGGGAGCTGTTTTTT. This translates into CASTSGTGGELFF.

The CDR3 DNA follows: TGTGCCTGGAAGGGAGGGGAGATCGAAGGCTACACCTTC. Encoded protein: CAWKGGEIEGYTF. The V and J genes are TRBV30 and TRBJ1-2; tentatively, D is TRBD1 (5 bases). The CDR3 runs 13 residues. V was pared by 4 bases and J by 8 bases, with 17 bases between. CDR1 is GTSNPN, CDR2 SVGIG, per germline (reference sequence).

There are a few counts of this clone. This sequence joins TRBV7-9 and TRBJ1-1; the match to TRBD1 covers 8 bases. Germline V CDR1 and CDR2: SEHNR, FQNEAQ (reference sequence). CDR3 length equals 17 residues. V trimming: 1 base; J trimming: 2 bases; junction bases outside the gene matches: 9. CDR3 amino acids: CASSLVAGGASNTEAFF. CDR3 coding DNA: TGTGCCAGCAGCTTAGTAGCAGGGGGCGCCTCCAACACTGAAGCTTTCTTT.

This chain connects TRBV9 to TRBJ2-3, with TRBD2 matching 16 bases. Unmatched junction bases numbered 4, after V lost 3 bases and J lost 9 bases. Germline V lookup: CDR1 SGDLS, CDR2 YYNGEE. CDR3 length equals 15 residues. CDR3 residues: CASSALGLAGGTQYF. CDR3 in DNA: TGTGCCAGCAGCGCGCTGGGACTAGCGGGAGGGACGCAGTATTTT.